These T cell receptor beta chains were read from a single sample in a study of Ad26.COV2.S vaccination and SARS-CoV-2 variants. The protocol was immunoSEQ multiplex PCR, while the TCRdb copy is restricted to in-frame clones and leaves out a portion. The sample lists some 410,000 clones, 92% occurring once. Sequences were derived from peripheral blood, sampled in a trial of Ad26.COV2.S vaccine versus placebo. The receptors derive from a person aged 18-60 years who received the Ad26.COV2.S COVID-19 vaccine or a placebo. CDR3s include the opening cysteine and the closing phenylalanine or tryptophan. D genes are given only for firm matches. Only part of the rows carry a size: once, few, many, or a class if the clone is expanded.

J: TRBJ2-7; D: TRBD1; size: -; V: TRBV2; DNA: TGTGCCAGCAGTCCAGGGGGCGCGCAGTACTTC; CDR3: CASSPGGAQYF
J: TRBJ2-1; D: -; size: -; V: TRBV18; DNA: TGTGCCAGCTCACCGCGGTGGGGGGAGCCATACTACAATGAGCAGTTCTTC; CDR3: CASSPRWGEPYYNEQFF
J: TRBJ2-7; D: -; size: -; V: TRBV5-1; DNA: TGCGCCAGCAGGGGGCAACCAGAAACCTACGAGCAGTACTTC; CDR3: CASRGQPETYEQYF
J: TRBJ2-1; D: TRBD1; size: -; V: TRBV14; DNA: TGTGCCAGCCGGGACAGGGGAAGGAATGAGCAGTTCTTC; CDR3: CASRDRGRNEQFF
J: TRBJ2-3; D: TRBD2; size: -; V: TRBV19; DNA: TGTGCCACCTCTAGCGGGGGGGCCATGGATACGCAGTATTTT; CDR3: CATSSGGAMDTQYF
J: TRBJ2-6; D: -; size: -; V: TRBV15; DNA: TGTGCCACCAGCCCCAGAACGGGGGCCAACGTCCTGACTTTC; CDR3: CATSPRTGANVLTF
J: TRBJ1-6; D: -; size: -; V: TRBV20-1; DNA: TGCAGTGCTAGTTCGGACAGTCGACCCCTCCACTTT; CDR3: CSASSDSRPLHF
J: TRBJ1-1; D: TRBD1; size: -; V: TRBV28; DNA: TGTGCCAGCAGTTTTTGGGGACAGGGGGGTACTGAAGCTTTCTTT; CDR3: CASSFWGQGGTEAFF
J: TRBJ1-2; D: TRBD1; size: -; V: TRBV7-9; DNA: TGTGCCAGCAGTGGGACAGTCCTCGACTATGGCTACACCTTC; CDR3: CASSGTVLDYGYTF
J: TRBJ2-7; D: -; size: once; V: TRBV4-1; DNA: TGCGCCAGCAGCCAATTGTCGGCGAACAACTACGAGCAGTACTTC; CDR3: CASSQLSANNYEQYF
J: TRBJ2-5; D: -; size: -; V: TRBV13; DNA: TGTGCCAGCAGCTTAGTTCTTACGGCAGGGAAAGAGACCCAGTACTTC; CDR3: CASSLVLTAGKETQYF
J: TRBJ1-1; D: TRBD1; size: -; V: TRBV2; DNA: TGTGCCAGCAGGTTCGGGACAGGGTTGGGGAACACTGAAGCTTTCTTT; CDR3: CASRFGTGLGNTEAFF
J: TRBJ2-2; D: -; size: -; V: TRBV5-1; DNA: TGCGCCAGCAGCTTGGTTTATGGGGGACAGAACACCGGGGAGCTGTTTTTT; CDR3: CASSLVYGGQNTGELFF
J: TRBJ2-2; D: -; size: -; V: TRBV27; DNA: TGTGCCAGCATCAACCGGGGGCAGGGGGCCGGGGAGCTGTTTTTT; CDR3: CASINRGQGAGELFF
J: TRBJ1-1; D: -; size: -; V: TRBV3-1/TRBV3-2; DNA: TGTGCCAGCAGCCATCTCAGAGGGTTAAACACTGAAGCTTTCTTT; CDR3: CASSHLRGLNTEAFF
J: TRBJ2-7; D: -; size: -; V: TRBV11-2; DNA: TGTGCCAGCAGCTTAGCCGCAGGGTTTCCGTACGAGCAGTACTTC; CDR3: CASSLAAGFPYEQYF
J: TRBJ1-1; D: -; size: -; V: TRBV3-1/TRBV3-2; DNA: TGTGCCAGCAGCCCACACAAATCCAGATTTGAAGCTTTCTTT; CDR3: CASSPHKSRFEAFF
J: TRBJ1-5; D: -; size: -; V: TRBV12-3/TRBV12-4; DNA: TGTGCCAGCACTGACAGTAATCAGCCCCAGCATTTT; CDR3: CASTDSNQPQHF
J: TRBJ2-1; D: -; size: -; V: TRBV9; DNA: TGTGCCAGCAGTCAGGAGTGGAACGAGCAGTTCTTC; CDR3: CASSQEWNEQFF
J: TRBJ1-1; D: -; size: -; V: TRBV9; DNA: TGTGCCAGCAGCGTGAGGCGGAACACTGAAGCTTTCTTT; CDR3: CASSVRRNTEAFF
J: TRBJ2-1; D: -; size: -; V: TRBV30; DNA: TGTGCCTGGAGTGTATGGGGGGCAGTGAATGAGCAGTTCTTC; CDR3: CAWSVWGAVNEQFF
J: TRBJ2-1; D: -; size: -; V: TRBV5-1; DNA: TGCGCCAGCAGCCCCCATATGAATGAGCAGTTCTTC; CDR3: CASSPHMNEQFF
J: TRBJ1-2; D: -; size: -; V: TRBV7-2; DNA: TGTGCCAGCAGCTTAGTCACGGGGAGCGATGGCTACACCTTC; CDR3: CASSLVTGSDGYTF
J: TRBJ2-1; D: -; size: once; V: TRBV19; DNA: TGTGCCAGTATGGTTTCAGGGTTAGGTAATGAGCAGTTCTTC; CDR3: CASMVSGLGNEQFF
J: TRBJ1-2; D: -; size: -; V: TRBV7-2; DNA: TGTGCCAGCAGCTTAGCTGATGTCAAGTCCACCTATGGCTACACCTTC; CDR3: CASSLADVKSTYGYTF
J: TRBJ2-2; D: -; size: -; V: TRBV21-1; DNA: TGTGCCAGCAGCAAACAGGGCGAATACCTGAACACCGGGGAGCTGTTTTTT; CDR3: CASSKQGEYLNTGELFF
J: TRBJ2-5; D: TRBD2; size: -; V: TRBV25-1; DNA: TGTGCCAGCAGTGAATTTCGACTAGCGGGGGCAGAGACCCAGTACTTC; CDR3: CASSEFRLAGAETQYF
J: TRBJ2-1; D: TRBD2; size: -; V: TRBV7-9; DNA: TGTGCCAGCAGCTTGGAACTAGCGGGGGCCAATGAGCAGTTCTTC; CDR3: CASSLELAGANEQFF
J: TRBJ2-3; D: -; size: -; V: TRBV30; DNA: TGTGCCTGGAGTCGGGGGTACACAGATACGCAGTATTTT; CDR3: CAWSRGYTDTQYF
J: TRBJ2-7; D: -; size: -; V: TRBV13; DNA: TGTGCCAGCAGCTTAGCGCTACATAAGGGCTACGAGCAGTACTTC; CDR3: CASSLALHKGYEQYF
J: TRBJ2-7; D: -; size: once; V: TRBV18; DNA: TGTGCCAGCTCACCAACAGTCACCTACGAGCAGTACTTC; CDR3: CASSPTVTYEQYF
J: TRBJ1-5; D: -; size: once; V: TRBV6-5; DNA: TGTGCCAGCAGTTACACCTACGGTAGCAATCAGCCCCAGCATTTT; CDR3: CASSYTYGSNQPQHF
J: TRBJ1-2; D: -; size: -; V: TRBV27; DNA: TGTGCCAGCAGTTTATGGGGCAGGGCTGGTGGCTACACCTTC; CDR3: CASSLWGRAGGYTF
J: TRBJ1-5; D: -; size: -; V: TRBV28; DNA: TGTGCCAGCAGTCCCGGGCGTAATCAGCCCCAGCATTTT; CDR3: CASSPGRNQPQHF
J: TRBJ2-5; D: -; size: once; V: TRBV5-1; DNA: TGCGCCAGCAGCTTGGCCCCCCTTTACCAAGAGACCCAGTACTTC; CDR3: CASSLAPLYQETQYF
J: TRBJ1-2; D: -; size: -; V: TRBV11-2; DNA: TGTGCCAGCAGCTTAGGCACCAACTATGGCTACACCTTC; CDR3: CASSLGTNYGYTF
J: TRBJ2-1; D: -; size: -; V: TRBV6-2/TRBV6-3; DNA: TGTGCCAGCAGTTATAGTAGCTTCTACAATGAGCAGTTCTTC; CDR3: CASSYSSFYNEQFF
J: TRBJ1-2; D: -; size: -; V: TRBV12-3/TRBV12-4; DNA: TGTGCCAGCAGTTTACTAGGGGATGGCTACACCTTC; CDR3: CASSLLGDGYTF
J: TRBJ2-7; D: -; size: -; V: TRBV7-6; DNA: TGTGCCAGCAGCGGGGCAGGGGAATTAGGGGTCTCCTACGAGCAGTACTTC; CDR3: CASSGAGELGVSYEQYF
J: TRBJ2-4; D: -; size: -; V: TRBV5-6; DNA: TGTGCCAGCAGCAGCACAGGACCTCCCGGGAACATTCAGTACTTC; CDR3: CASSSTGPPGNIQYF